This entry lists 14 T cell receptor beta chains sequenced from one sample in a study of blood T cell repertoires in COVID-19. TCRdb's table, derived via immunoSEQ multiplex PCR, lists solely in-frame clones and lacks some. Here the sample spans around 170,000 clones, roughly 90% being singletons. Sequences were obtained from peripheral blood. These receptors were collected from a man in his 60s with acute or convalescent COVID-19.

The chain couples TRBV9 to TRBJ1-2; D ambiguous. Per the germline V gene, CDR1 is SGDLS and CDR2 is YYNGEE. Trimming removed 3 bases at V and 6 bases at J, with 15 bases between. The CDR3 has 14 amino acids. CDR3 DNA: TGTGCCAGCAGCGGGGCCCCCGGGAGGGATGGCTACACCTTC. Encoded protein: CASSGAPGRDGYTF.

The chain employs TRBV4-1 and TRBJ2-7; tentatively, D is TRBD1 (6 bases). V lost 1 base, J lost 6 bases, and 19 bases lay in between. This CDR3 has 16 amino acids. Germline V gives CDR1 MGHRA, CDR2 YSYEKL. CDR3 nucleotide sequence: TGCGCCAGCAGCCAAGGGGTCGGGGTATTAGGGGGCGAGCAGTACTTC. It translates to CASSQGVGVLGGEQYF.

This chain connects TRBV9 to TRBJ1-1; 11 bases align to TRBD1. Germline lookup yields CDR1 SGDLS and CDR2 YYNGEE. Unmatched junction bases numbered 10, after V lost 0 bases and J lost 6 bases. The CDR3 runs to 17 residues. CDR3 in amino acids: CASSVGWTGGSGAEAFF. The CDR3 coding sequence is TGTGCCAGCAGCGTAGGTTGGACAGGGGGCTCTGGAGCTGAAGCTTTCTTT.

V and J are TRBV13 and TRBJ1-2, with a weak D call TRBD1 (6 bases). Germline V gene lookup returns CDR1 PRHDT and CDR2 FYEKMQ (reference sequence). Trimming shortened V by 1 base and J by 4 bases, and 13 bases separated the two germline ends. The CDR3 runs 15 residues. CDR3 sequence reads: CASSLERGNGYGYTF. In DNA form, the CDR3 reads TGTGCCAGCAGCTTAGAAAGGGGGAATGGCTATGGCTACACCTTC. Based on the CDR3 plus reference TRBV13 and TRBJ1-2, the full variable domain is AAGVIQSPRHLIKEKRETATLKCYPIPRHDTVYWYQQGPGQDPQFLISFYEKMQSDKGSIPDRFSAQQFSDYHSELNMSSLELGDSALYFCASSLERGNGYGYTFGSGTRLTVV.

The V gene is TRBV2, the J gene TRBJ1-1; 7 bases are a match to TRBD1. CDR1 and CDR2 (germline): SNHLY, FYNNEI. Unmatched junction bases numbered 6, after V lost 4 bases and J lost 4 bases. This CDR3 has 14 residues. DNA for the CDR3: TGTGCCAGCAGTGTTTCAGGGGGGTTCACTGAAGCTTTCTTT. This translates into CASSVSGGFTEAFF. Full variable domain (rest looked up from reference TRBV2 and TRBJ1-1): EPEVTQTPSHQVTQMGQEVILRCVPISNHLYFYWYRQILGQKVEFLVSFYNNEISEKSEIFDDQFSVERPDGSNFTLKIRSTKLEDSAMYFCASSVSGGFTEAFFGQGTRLTVV.

The CDR3 spells CASSQADQGYQPQHF. DNA for the CDR3: TGCGCCAGCAGCCAAGCGGACCAGGGGTATCAGCCCCAGCATTTT. This rearrangement joins TRBV4-1 to TRBJ1-5, with a weak D call TRBD1 (6 bases). Trimming stripped 1 base from V and 5 bases from J, with 12 bases between. The CDR3 extends over 15 amino acids. Germline V gives CDR1 MGHRA, CDR2 YSYEKL.

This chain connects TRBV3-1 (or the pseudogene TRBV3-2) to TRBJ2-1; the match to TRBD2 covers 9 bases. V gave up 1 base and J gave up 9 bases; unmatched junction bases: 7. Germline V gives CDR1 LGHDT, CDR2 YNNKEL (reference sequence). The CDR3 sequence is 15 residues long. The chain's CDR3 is CASSQGLAAAGEQFF. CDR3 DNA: TGTGCCAGCAGCCAAGGACTAGCGGCGGCGGGTGAGCAGTTCTTC.

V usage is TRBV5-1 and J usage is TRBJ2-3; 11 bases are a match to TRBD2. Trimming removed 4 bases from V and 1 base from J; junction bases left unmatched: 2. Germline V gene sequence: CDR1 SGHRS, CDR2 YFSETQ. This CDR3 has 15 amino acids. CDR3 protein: CASSPGLAGTDTQYF. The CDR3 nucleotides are TGCGCCAGCAGCCCGGGACTAGCGGGCACAGATACGCAGTATTTT.

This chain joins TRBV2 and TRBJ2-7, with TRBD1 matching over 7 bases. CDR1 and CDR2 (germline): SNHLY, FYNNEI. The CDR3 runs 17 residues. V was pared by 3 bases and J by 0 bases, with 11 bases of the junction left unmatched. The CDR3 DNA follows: TGTGCCAGCAGTGACGGGGTCGCACGGGACAGCTCCTACGAGCAGTACTTC. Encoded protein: CASSDGVARDSSYEQYF.

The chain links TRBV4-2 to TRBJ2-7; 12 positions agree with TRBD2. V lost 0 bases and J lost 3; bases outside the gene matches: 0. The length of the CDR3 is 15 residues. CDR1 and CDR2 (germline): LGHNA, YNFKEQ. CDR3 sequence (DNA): TGTGCCAGCAGCCAAGAGACTAGCGGGGGCTACGAGCAGTACTTC. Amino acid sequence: CASSQETSGGYEQYF.

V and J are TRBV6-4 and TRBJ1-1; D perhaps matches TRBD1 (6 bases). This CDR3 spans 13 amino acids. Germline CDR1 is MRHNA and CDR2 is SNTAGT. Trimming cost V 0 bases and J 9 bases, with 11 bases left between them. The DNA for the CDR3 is TGTGCCAGCAGTGACTCGGGGGCCGGAAAAGCTTTCTTT. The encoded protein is CASSDSGAGKAFF.

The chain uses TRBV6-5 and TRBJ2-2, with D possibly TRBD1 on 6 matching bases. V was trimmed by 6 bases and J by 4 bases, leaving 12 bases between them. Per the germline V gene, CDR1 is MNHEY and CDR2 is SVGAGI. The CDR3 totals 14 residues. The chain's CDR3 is CASRSTGRTGELFF. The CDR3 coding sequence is TGTGCCAGCAGGTCCACAGGGCGCACCGGGGAGCTGTTTTTT.

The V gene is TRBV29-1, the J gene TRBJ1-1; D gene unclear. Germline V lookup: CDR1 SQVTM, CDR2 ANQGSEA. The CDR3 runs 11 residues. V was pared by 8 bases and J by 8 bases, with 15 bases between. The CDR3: CSSARQTEAFF. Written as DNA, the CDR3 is TGCAGCTCTGCCAGGCAAACCGAAGCTTTCTTT.

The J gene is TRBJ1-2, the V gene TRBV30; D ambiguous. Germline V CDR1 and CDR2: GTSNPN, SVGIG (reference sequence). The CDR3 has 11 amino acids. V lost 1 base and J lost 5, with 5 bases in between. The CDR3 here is CAWSAGYGYTF. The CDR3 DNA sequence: TGTGCCTGGAGTGCGGGTTATGGCTACACCTTC.